Below, 26 T cell receptor beta chains from the same sample are listed, as sequenced in a study of response to subunit inactivated influenza vaccine. TCRdb reprocessed the RT-PCR reads via MiXCR and lists one record per CDR3 protein. The table lists around 570,000 distinct CDR3 sequences, 11% of them singletons, with roughly 9.6% in the top ten. These data also formed part of another study, on T cells expressing NK-cell markers. That investigation notes: UMI-tagged 5'RACE template switching yielded the TCR beta cDNA.

The sample consisted of PBMCs from blood, taken on the day of vaccination. All receptors derive from a man in his fifties or sixties who received an inactivated influenza vaccine.

This clonotype showed up many times. The V call is TRBV12-3 or TRBV12-4, the J call TRBJ1-5, with 11 bases identical to TRBD1. The CDR3 has 16 amino acids. Trimming took 5 bases from V and 3 from J; bases not matched to a gene: 6. The CDR3 DNA reads TGTGCCAGCAGTCGTCGGACAGGGGGCTCCAATCAGCCCCAGCATTTT. It translates to CASSRRTGGSNQPQHF.

This sequence joins TRBV7-8 and TRBJ2-1, with TRBD2 as a possible D gene (6 bases). Trimming stripped 4 bases from V and 6 bases from J, with 16 bases between. This CDR3 has 15 amino acids. Germline V gene lookup returns CDR1 SGHVS and CDR2 FQNEAQ. This CDR3 reads CASSSGGAYVNEQFF. DNA of the CDR3: TGTGCCAGCAGCTCCGGAGGGGCCTACGTCAATGAGCAGTTCTTC.

This chain connects TRBV27 to TRBJ2-2, with D possibly being TRBD2 (5 bases). Germline lookup yields CDR1 MNHEY and CDR2 SMNVEV (reference sequence). This CDR3 region has 14 residues. Trimming cost V 7 bases and J 5 bases, with 14 bases left between them. CDR3 sequence (DNA): TGTGCCAGCAACCGGGATCCTTGGACCGGGGAGCTGTTTTTT. It is translated as CASNRDPWTGELFF.

This clonotype was seen a few times. The J gene is TRBJ2-3, the V gene TRBV4-1; 9 nucleotides align to TRBD2. Germline lookup yields CDR1 MGHRA and CDR2 YSYEKL. The V gene end was trimmed by 1 base and the J gene end by 8 bases; junction bases not matched to a gene: 7. There are 15 residues in the CDR3. The CDR3 reads CASSQGGLAGTTQYF. The CDR3 nucleotides are TGCGCCAGCAGCCAAGGGGGGCTAGCGGGGACTACGCAGTATTTT.

The chain is built from TRBV2 and TRBJ1-1; D gene unclear. Germline CDR1 reads SNHLY; CDR2 reads FYNNEI. Between the trimmed V and J ends, which lost 8 bases and 1 base, there was a span of 14 bases. CDR3 length: 14 amino acids. This chain's CDR3 is CASAREQSNTEAFF. The CDR3 DNA reads as TGTGCCAGCGCCCGGGAACAGTCGAACACTGAAGCTTTCTTT.

This clonotype came up a few times. The V call is TRBV19, the J call TRBJ2-3; 16 nucleotides match TRBD2. V was clipped by 5 bases and J by 6 bases; unmatched bases: 11. CDR3 length: 18 amino acids. Germline CDR1 is LNHDA and CDR2 is SQIVND (reference sequence). The CDR3 DNA reads as TGTGCCAGTAGTGCCCCCGGGACTAGCGGGGGGGCAAGGGATACGCAGTATTTT. This encodes CASSAPGTSGGARDTQYF.

This clonotype turned up a few times. The CDR3 region has the DNA TGTGCCAGCAGCTTCCACGACGTAAAGCAGTACTTC. Residues: CASSFHDVKQYF. The chain carries TRBV7-9 and TRBJ2-7; D gene ambiguous. The CDR3 runs to 12 residues. The ends were cut back, 3 bases at V and 8 bases at J, with 11 bases in the middle. The germline V gene encodes CDR1 SEHNR and CDR2 FQNEAQ (reference sequence).

This clonotype was seen many times. The V gene is TRBV7-2, the J gene TRBJ2-3, with 9 positions matching TRBD2. From germline, CDR1 is SGHTA and CDR2 FQGNSA. The length of the CDR3 is 14 residues. V lost 5 bases to trimming and J lost 8 bases; unmatched junction nucleotides: 8. The CDR3 sequence: CASSQAGGIVTQYF. The DNA for the CDR3 is TGTGCCAGCAGCCAAGCGGGAGGAATTGTTACGCAGTATTTT.

This clonotype was detected only a few times. The chain is built from TRBV12-3 or TRBV12-4 and TRBJ1-5, with D possibly matching TRBD1 (6 bases). The CDR3 covers 13 residues. V lost 5 bases to trimming and J lost 5 bases, with 10 bases between them. In nucleotides, the CDR3 is TGTGCCAGCAGTCGGGACACCTATCAGCCCCAGCATTTT. Translation gives CASSRDTYQPQHF.

The genes are TRBV7-9 and TRBJ2-3, with D unclear. V gave up 1 base and J gave up 7 bases, with 12 bases separating them. The CDR3 spans 14 residues. Germline values: CDR1 SEHNR, CDR2 FQNEAQ (reference sequence). CDR3 in amino acids: CASSLDSPSNTQYF. The DNA for the CDR3 is TGTGCCAGCAGCTTAGACTCCCCGTCTAATACGCAGTATTTT. Supplemented by reference TRBV7-9 and TRBJ2-3, the full variable domain reads DTGVSQNPRHKITKRGQNVTFRCDPISEHNRLYWYRQTLGQGPEFLTYFQNEAQLEKSRLLSDRFSAERPKGSFSTLEIQRTEQGDSAMYLCASSLDSPSNTQYFGPGTRLTVL.

In this sample, this clonotype turned up a few times. The chain has TRBV20-1 and TRBJ2-7; a weak D match, TRBD2 (7 bases). CDR1 DFQATT and CDR2 SNEGSKA come from the germline V gene (reference sequence). The V gene lost 3 bases and the J gene lost 4 bases, with 13 bases spanning the gap. The CDR3 is 13 amino acids. The CDR3 loop reads CSARWGGAYEQYF. In nucleotides, the CDR3 is TGCAGTGCTAGGTGGGGGGGCGCGTACGAGCAGTACTTC.

This clonotype came up many times. The chain uses TRBV6-2 or TRBV6-3 and TRBJ2-7; 7 bases are a match to TRBD2. The ends lost 6 bases at V and 4 bases at J; junction bases unmatched: 12. The CDR3 spans 15 residues. Per the germline V gene, CDR1 is MNHEY and CDR2 is SVGEGT. Here the CDR3 DNA reads TGTGCCAGCAGGCCAACTAGCGAGACCGAGTACGAGCAGTACTTC. It codes for CASRPTSETEYEQYF.

This clonotype was recorded many times. The gene calls are TRBV11-2 and TRBJ2-2; D uncertain. The CDR3 is 12 amino acids. The V and J ends lost 1 base and 7 bases respectively, with 4 bases between them. CDR1 is SGHAT and CDR2 is FQNNGV in the germline V gene. The CDR3 DNA reads as TGTGCCAGCAGCTTAGTATACGGGGAGCTGTTTTTT. It specifies CASSLVYGELFF.

The rearrangement joins TRBV12-3 or TRBV12-4 to TRBJ1-2; D is uncertain. This CDR3 is 12 amino acids long. V lost 10 bases and J lost 4, with 13 bases in between. CDR3: CATSLGSYGYTF. DNA for the CDR3: TGTGCCACATCTCTCGGGTCCTATGGCTACACCTTC.

This clonotype has more than one count but fewer than ten. V usage is TRBV3-1 and J usage is TRBJ2-7; D may correspond to TRBD1 or TRBD2 (5 bases each). The CDR3 length is 14 residues. The germline V gene has CDR1 LGHDT and CDR2 YNNKEL (reference sequence). Trimming removed 4 bases from V and 2 bases from J, with 12 bases in between. The CDR3 DNA is TGTGCCAGCAGCCTTGCGCAGGGAGCCTACGAGCAGTACTTC. It encodes CASSLAQGAYEQYF.

This clonotype turned up a few times. The rearrangement uses TRBV5-1 and TRBJ2-7; either TRBD1 or TRBD2 may fit D (6 bases each). Trimming removed 8 bases at V and 2 bases at J, with 20 bases between. Per the germline V gene, CDR1 is SGHRS and CDR2 is YFSETQ. The CDR3 totals 15 residues. The CDR3 loop reads CASQTGGLAPYEQYF. The DNA of the CDR3 is TGCGCCAGTCAAACTGGGGGCCTAGCGCCCTACGAGCAGTACTTC.

The J gene is TRBJ2-2, the V gene TRBV24-1; TRBD2 might be the D (6 bases). This CDR3 is 16 amino acids long. Germline V gene lookup returns CDR1 KGHDR and CDR2 SFDVKD. V shed 10 bases and J shed 0 bases, with 17 bases lying between them. This chain's CDR3 is CATGTGATANTGELFF. CDR3 bases: TGTGCCACAGGGACGGGAGCCACCGCGAACACCGGGGAGCTGTTTTTT.

This clonotype showed up just a few times. The chain recombines TRBV20-1 with TRBJ2-1; 12 bases map to TRBD2. The V segment lost 0 bases and the J segment 0 bases; nucleotides outside the gene matches: 6. The CDR3 loop spans 18 amino acids. Per germline, CDR1 DFQATT and CDR2 SNEGSKA (reference sequence). The CDR3 sequence: CSARDQGLAGSSYNEQFF. CDR3 coding DNA: TGCAGTGCTAGAGATCAAGGACTAGCGGGAAGCTCCTACAATGAGCAGTTCTTC.

J is TRBJ2-3 and V is TRBV7-6; possibly TRBD1 or TRBD2 for D (5 bases each). This CDR3 comprises 18 residues. V was cut by 1 base and J by 2 bases, with 19 bases left in between. The germline CDR1 and CDR2 sequences are SGHVS and FNYEAQ. In nucleotides, the CDR3 is TGTGCCAGCAGCTTAGTTCCTTTCAGGGTCGGGGACACAGATACGCAGTATTTT. As protein: CASSLVPFRVGDTDTQYF.

This clonotype occurred many times. The chain recombines TRBV10-3 with TRBJ2-7; D ambiguous. The V end was cut by 8 bases, the J end by 2 bases, with 16 bases between. The CDR3 consists of 14 residues. Germline lookup yields CDR1 ENHRY and CDR2 SYGVKD. CDR3 nucleotides: TGTGCCATCCCAGTGGGAAATGGAACCTACGAGCAGTACTTC. Its protein is CAIPVGNGTYEQYF.

This clonotype was seen a few times. The chain uses TRBV20-1 and TRBJ2-7; D not resolved. V gave up 3 bases and J gave up 3 bases, with 9 bases separating them. The CDR3 totals 12 residues. Germline-derived CDR1 and CDR2 are DFQATT and SNEGSKA (reference sequence). The CDR3 region is CSASGRYYEQYF. CDR3 bases: TGCAGTGCTAGCGGACGGTACTACGAGCAGTACTTC.

The V gene is TRBV2, the J gene TRBJ2-2, with a possible D match to TRBD1 (5 bases). Germline V gene sequence: CDR1 SNHLY, CDR2 FYNNEI. The CDR3 spans 16 residues. V was pared by 6 bases and J by 7 bases, with 21 bases between. CDR3 DNA: TGTGCCAGCAGCCAAAGAAGGGGTACCACCGTCGGGGAGCTGTTTTTT. Its protein is CASSQRRGTTVGELFF. Full variable domain (remainder filled in from reference TRBV2 and TRBJ2-2): EPEVTQTPSHQVTQMGQEVILRCVPISNHLYFYWYRQILGQKVEFLVSFYNNEISEKSEIFDDQFSVERPDGSNFTLKIRSTKLEDSAMYFCASSQRRGTTVGELFFGEGSRLTVL.

V and J are TRBV29-1 and TRBJ1-2; the D gene is possibly TRBD1 (6 bases). Deletions cut 3 bases from V and 5 bases from J, with 13 bases between. Germline V gives CDR1 SQVTM, CDR2 ANQGSEA. The CDR3 extends over 13 amino acids. The CDR3 sequence is CSVDIGQGYGYTF. As DNA, the CDR3 is TGCAGCGTTGATATTGGCCAGGGGTATGGCTACACCTTC. The whole variable domain, filled in from reference TRBV29-1 and TRBJ1-2, reads SAVISQKPSRDICQRGTSLTIQCQVDSQVTMMFWYRQQPGQSLTLIATANQGSEATYESGFVIDKFPISRPNLTFSTLTVSNMSPEDSSIYLCSVDIGQGYGYTFGSGTRLTVV.

The chain has TRBV30 and TRBJ2-6; D is tentatively TRBD1 or TRBD2 (5 bases each). CDR1 is GTSNPN, CDR2 SVGIG, per germline (reference sequence). V gave up 0 bases and J gave up 2 bases, with 8 bases separating them. The CDR3 loop spans 15 amino acids. In DNA, the CDR3 is TGTGCCTGGAGTGTACGAGGGGCTGGGGCCAACGTCCTGACTTTC. Translation gives CAWSVRGAGANVLTF.

This clonotype was seen ten or more times. The gene calls are TRBV20-1 and TRBJ2-7; D unresolved. The CDR3 sequence is 15 residues long. Between the trimmed V and J ends, which lost 5 bases and 5 bases, there was a span of 22 bases. Germline CDR1 reads DFQATT; CDR2 reads SNEGSKA (reference sequence). The CDR3 bases are TGCAGTGCTGGAGTATCAAACTTGGTTCTCAACGAGCAGTACTTC. The encoded protein is CSAGVSNLVLNEQYF.

In its sample, this clonotype was seen many times. The rearrangement links TRBV29-1 to TRBJ2-1; 8 bases align to TRBD2. The CDR3 extends over 13 amino acids. V gave up 2 bases and J gave up 9 bases; unmatched junction bases: 6. Germline V gene lookup returns CDR1 SQVTM and CDR2 ANQGSEA. CDR3 sequence reads: CSVESSGMSEQFF. CDR3 nucleotides: TGCAGCGTTGAAAGTAGCGGGATGAGTGAGCAGTTCTTC.